This TCR beta chain originates from a study of cytomegalovirus exposure and HLA in healthy donors. CDR1 and CDR2 from the germline V gene are SGHAT and FQNNGV. The CDR3 consists of 15 residues. V was pared by 1 base and J by 3 bases, with 10 bases between. Findings and caveats of the study: In presence/absence analyses, roughly uniform sequencing depth across donors was assumed.

The PCR had 60 Vbeta and 13 Jbeta primers. Here immunoSEQ multiplex PCR was the method, and the copy in TCRdb shows in-frame clones only, minus some. In total, the table holds over 100,000 clones. A note on this clone: The antigen remains unidentified.

The rearrangement uses TRBV11-2 and TRBJ1-3; D not resolved. The source of this sequence is a man between 40 and 49 years old in good health and CMV-seropositive. Sequenced input: PBMCs. DNA for the CDR3: TGTGCCAGCAGCTTAGTAGCAGTTGGTGGAAACACCATATATTTT. Protein product: CASSLVAVGGNTIYF.